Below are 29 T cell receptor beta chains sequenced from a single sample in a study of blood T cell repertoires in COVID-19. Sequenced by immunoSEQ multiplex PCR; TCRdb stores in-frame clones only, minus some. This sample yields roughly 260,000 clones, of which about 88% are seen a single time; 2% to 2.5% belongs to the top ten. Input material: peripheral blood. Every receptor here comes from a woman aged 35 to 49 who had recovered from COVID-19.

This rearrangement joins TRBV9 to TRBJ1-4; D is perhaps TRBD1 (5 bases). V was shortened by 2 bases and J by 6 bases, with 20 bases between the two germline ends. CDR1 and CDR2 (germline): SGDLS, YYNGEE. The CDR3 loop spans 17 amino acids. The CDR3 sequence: CASSVPLLGEGHEKLFF. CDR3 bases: TGTGCCAGCAGCGTCCCCCTTCTAGGGGAAGGGCATGAAAAACTGTTTTTT.

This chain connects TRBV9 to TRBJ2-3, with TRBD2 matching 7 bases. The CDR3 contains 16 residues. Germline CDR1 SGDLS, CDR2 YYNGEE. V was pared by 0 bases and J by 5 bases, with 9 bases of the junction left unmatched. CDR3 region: CASSVATAGAEDTQYF. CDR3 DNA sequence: TGTGCCAGCAGCGTAGCTACGGCGGGAGCGGAAGATACGCAGTATTTT.

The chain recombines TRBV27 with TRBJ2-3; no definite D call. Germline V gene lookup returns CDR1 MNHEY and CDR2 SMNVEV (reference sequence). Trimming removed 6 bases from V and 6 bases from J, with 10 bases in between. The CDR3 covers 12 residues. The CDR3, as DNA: TGTGCCAGCAGGAGGCTCCGCGATACGCAGTATTTT. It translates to CASRRLRDTQYF.

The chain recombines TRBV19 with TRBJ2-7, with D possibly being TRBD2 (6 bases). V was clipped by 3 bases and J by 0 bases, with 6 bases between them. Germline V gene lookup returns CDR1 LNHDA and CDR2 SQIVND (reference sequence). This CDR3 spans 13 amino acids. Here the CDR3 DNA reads TGTGCCAGTAGTATTAGCGGCTCCTACGAGCAGTACTTC. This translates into CASSISGSYEQYF. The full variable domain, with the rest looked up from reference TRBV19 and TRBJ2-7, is DGGITQSPKYLFRKEGQNVTLSCEQNLNHDAMYWYRQDPGQGLRLIYYSQIVNDFQKGDIAEGYSVSREKKESFPLTVTSAQKNPTAFYLCASSISGSYEQYFGPGTRLTVT.

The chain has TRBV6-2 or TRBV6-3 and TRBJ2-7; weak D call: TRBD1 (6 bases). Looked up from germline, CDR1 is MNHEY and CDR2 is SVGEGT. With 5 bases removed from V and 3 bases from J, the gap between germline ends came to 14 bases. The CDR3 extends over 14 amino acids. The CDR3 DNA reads TGTGCCAGCAGTCGCGGCAGGGGTCGCTACGAGCAGTACTTC. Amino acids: CASSRGRGRYEQYF.

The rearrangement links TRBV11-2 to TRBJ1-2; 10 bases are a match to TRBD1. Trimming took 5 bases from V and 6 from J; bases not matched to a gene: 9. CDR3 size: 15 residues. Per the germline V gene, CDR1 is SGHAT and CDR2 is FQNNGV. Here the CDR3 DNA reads TGTGCCAGCAGCCTCTTGGGGGGACAGGGGCATGGCTACACCTTC. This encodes CASSLLGGQGHGYTF.

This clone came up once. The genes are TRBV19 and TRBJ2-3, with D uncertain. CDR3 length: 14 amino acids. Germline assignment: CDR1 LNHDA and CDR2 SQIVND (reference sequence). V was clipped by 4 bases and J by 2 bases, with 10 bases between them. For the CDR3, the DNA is TGTGCCAGTAGTACAACAACAGTCACAGATACGCAGTATTTT. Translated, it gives CASSTTTVTDTQYF.

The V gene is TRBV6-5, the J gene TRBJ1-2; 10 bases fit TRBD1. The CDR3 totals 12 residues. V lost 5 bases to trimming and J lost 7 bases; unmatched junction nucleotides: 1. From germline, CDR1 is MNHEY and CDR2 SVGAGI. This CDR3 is CASSRDRGGYTF. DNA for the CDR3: TGTGCCAGCAGTCGGGACAGGGGTGGCTACACCTTC.

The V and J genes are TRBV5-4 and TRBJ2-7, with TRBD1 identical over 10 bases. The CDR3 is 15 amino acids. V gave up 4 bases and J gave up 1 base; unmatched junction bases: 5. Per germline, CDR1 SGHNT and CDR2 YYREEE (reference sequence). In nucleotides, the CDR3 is TGTGCCAGCAGCGGGTGGGACAGGGGATCCTACGAGCAGTACTTC. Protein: CASSGWDRGSYEQYF. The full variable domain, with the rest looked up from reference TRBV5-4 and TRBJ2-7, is ETGVTQSPTHLIKTRGQQVTLRCSSQSGHNTVSWYQQALGQGPQFIFQYYREEENGRGNFPPRFSGLQFPNYSSELNVNALELDDSALYLCASSGWDRGSYEQYFGPGTRLTVT.

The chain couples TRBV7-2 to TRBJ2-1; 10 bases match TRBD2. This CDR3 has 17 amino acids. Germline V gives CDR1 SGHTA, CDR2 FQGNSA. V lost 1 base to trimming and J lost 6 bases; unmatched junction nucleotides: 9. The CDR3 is CASSLVLGASGSNEQFF. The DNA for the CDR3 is TGTGCCAGCAGCTTAGTTCTGGGGGCTAGCGGGAGCAATGAGCAGTTCTTC. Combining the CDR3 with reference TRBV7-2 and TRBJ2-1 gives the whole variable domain GAGVSQSPSNKVTEKGKDVELRCDPISGHTALYWYRQSLGQGLEFLIYFQGNSAPDKSGLPSDRFSAERTGGSVSTLTIQRTQQEDSAVYLCASSLVLGASGSNEQFFGPGTRLTVL.

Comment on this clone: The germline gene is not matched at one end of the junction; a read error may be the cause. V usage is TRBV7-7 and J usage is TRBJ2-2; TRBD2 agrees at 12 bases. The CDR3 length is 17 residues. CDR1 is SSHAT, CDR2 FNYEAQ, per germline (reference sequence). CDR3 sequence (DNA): TGTGCTAGCAGCTCCACCTCTAGCGGGGGGGCGTCGGGGGAGCTGTTTTTT. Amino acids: CASSSTSSGGASGELFF.

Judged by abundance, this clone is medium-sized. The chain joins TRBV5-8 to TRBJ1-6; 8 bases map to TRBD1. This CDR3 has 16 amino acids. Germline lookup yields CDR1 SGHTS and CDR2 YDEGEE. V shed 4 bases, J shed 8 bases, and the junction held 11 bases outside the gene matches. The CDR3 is CASSLPNQGADSPLHF. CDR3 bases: TGTGCCAGCAGCCTACCCAACCAGGGGGCGGATTCACCCCTCCACTTT.

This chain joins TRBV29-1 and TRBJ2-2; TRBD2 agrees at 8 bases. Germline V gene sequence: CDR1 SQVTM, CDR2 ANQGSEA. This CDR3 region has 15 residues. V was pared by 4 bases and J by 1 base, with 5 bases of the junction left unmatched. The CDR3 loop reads CSVVSAGGNTGELFF. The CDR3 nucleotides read TGCAGCGTTGTATCGGCGGGGGGGAACACCGGGGAGCTGTTTTTT.

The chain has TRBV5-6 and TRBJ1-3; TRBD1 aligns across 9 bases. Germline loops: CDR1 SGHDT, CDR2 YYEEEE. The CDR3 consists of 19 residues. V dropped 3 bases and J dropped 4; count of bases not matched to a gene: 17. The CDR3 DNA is TGTGCCAGCAGCTACCTTCGGGACAGGGATAGGGTCGCGGGAAACACCATATATTTT. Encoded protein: CASSYLRDRDRVAGNTIYF.

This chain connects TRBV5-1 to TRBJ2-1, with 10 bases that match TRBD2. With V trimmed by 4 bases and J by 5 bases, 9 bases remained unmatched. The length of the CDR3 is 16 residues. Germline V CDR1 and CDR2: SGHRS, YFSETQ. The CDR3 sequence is CASSPAGTSANNEQFF. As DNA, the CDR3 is TGCGCCAGCAGCCCCGCCGGGACTAGCGCAAACAATGAGCAGTTCTTC.

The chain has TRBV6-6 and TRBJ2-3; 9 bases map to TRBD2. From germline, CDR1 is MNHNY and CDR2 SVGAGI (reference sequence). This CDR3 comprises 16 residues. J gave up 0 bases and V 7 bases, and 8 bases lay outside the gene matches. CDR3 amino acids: CASTKAGGSSTDTQYF. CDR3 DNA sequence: TGTGCCAGCACAAAAGCGGGGGGATCTAGCACAGATACGCAGTATTTT.

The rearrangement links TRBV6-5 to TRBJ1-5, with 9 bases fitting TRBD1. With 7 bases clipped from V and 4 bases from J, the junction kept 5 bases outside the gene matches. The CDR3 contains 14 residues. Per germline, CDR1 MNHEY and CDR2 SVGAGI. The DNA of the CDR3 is TGTGCCAGCAAGCTCGGGACAGGGAATCAGCCCCAGCATTTT. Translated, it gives CASKLGTGNQPQHF.

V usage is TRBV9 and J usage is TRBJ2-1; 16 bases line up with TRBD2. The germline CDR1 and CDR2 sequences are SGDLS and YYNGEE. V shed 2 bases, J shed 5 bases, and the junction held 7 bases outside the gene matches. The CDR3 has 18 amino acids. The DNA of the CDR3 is TGTGCCAGCAGCGTTGGGACTAGCGGGAGGGTAGGCCACAATGAGCAGTTCTTC. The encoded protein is CASSVGTSGRVGHNEQFF.

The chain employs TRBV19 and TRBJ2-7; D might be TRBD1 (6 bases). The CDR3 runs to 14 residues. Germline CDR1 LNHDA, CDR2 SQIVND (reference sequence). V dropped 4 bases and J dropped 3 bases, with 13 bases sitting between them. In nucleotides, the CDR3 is TGTGCCAGTAGTAAGGACAGAACAATCTACGAGCAGTACTTC. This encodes CASSKDRTIYEQYF.

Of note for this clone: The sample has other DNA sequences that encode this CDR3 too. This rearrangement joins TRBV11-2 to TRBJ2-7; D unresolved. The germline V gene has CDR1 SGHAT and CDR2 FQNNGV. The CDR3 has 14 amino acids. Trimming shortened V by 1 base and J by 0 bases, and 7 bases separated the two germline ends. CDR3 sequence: CASSLGGSSYEQYF. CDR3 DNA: TGTGCCAGCAGCTTAGGCGGAAGCTCCTACGAGCAGTACTTC.

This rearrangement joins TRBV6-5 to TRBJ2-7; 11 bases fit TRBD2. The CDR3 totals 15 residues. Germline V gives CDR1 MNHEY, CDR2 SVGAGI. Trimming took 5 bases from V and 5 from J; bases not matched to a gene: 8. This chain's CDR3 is CASSPPSGRSNEQYF. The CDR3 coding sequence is TGTGCCAGCAGTCCCCCTAGCGGGAGGTCTAACGAGCAGTACTTC.

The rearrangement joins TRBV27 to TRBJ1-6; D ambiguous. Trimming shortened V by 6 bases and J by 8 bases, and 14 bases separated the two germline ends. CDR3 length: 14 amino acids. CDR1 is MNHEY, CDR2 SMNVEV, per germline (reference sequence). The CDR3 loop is CASRTKSAYSPLHF. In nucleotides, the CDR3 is TGTGCCAGCAGGACTAAATCCGCGTATTCACCCCTCCACTTT.

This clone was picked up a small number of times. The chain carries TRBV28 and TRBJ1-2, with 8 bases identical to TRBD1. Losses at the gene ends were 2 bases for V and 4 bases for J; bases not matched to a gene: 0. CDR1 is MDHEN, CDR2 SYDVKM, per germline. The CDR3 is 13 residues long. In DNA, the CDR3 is TGTGCCAGCAGTTTAGGGACAGGCTATGGCTACACCTTC. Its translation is CASSLGTGYGYTF.

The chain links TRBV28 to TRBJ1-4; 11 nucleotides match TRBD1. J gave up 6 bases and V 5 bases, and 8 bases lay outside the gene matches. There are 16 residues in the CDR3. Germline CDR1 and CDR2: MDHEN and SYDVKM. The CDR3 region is CASSPHRDRGDEKLFF. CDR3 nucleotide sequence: TGTGCCAGCAGTCCTCACCGGGACAGGGGGGATGAAAAACTGTTTTTT.

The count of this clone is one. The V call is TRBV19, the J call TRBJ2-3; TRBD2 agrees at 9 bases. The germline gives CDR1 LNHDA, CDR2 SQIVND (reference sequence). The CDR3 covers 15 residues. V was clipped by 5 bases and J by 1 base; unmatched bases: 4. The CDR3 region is CASSPRTSGTDTQYF. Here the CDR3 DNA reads TGTGCCAGTAGTCCCCGGACTAGCGGCACAGATACGCAGTATTTT.

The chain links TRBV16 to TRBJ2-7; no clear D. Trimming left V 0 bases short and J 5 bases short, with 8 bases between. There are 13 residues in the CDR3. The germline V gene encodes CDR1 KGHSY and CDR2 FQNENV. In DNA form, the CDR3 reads TGTGCCAGCAGCCAATCCCGGAGACACGAGCAGTACTTC. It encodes CASSQSRRHEQYF.

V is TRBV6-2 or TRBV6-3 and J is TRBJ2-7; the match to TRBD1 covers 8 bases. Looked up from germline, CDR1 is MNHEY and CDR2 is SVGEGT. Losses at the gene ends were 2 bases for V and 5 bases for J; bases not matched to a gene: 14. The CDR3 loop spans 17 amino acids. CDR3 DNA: TGTGCCAGCAGTTACCGGGCCCCCGGACAGGGACGCGACGAGCAGTACTTC. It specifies CASSYRAPGQGRDEQYF.

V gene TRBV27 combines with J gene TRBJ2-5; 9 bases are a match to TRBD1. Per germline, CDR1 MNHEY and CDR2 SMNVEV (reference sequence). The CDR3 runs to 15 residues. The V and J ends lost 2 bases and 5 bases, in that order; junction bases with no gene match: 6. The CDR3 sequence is CASSLGTGYPETQYF. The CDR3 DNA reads TGTGCCAGCAGTTTAGGGACAGGGTATCCGGAGACCCAGTACTTC.

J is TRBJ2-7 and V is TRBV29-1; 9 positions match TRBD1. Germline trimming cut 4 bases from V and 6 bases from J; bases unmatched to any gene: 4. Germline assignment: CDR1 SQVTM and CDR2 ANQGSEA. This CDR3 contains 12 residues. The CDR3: CSVGDRVGEQYF. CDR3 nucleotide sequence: TGCAGCGTTGGGGACAGGGTCGGCGAGCAGTACTTC.